This TCR beta chain was recorded in a study of cytomegalovirus exposure and HLA in healthy donors. Study-wide results and limits: Rare sequences made up most TCRs, while some public TCRs were found in many donors.

The primer mix had 60 Vbeta and 13 Jbeta primers. Only in-frame clones appear in the TCRdb table, and some are missing; sequencing was by immunoSEQ multiplex PCR. This table has about 62,000 clones, approximately 80% appearing once. V lost 6 bases, J lost 3 bases, and 8 bases stayed unmatched. CDR3 size: 15 residues. Per the germline V gene, CDR1 is MNHEY and CDR2 is SVGAGI. This clone was observed a handful of times. Its cognate antigen is unknown. The V call is TRBV6-5, the J call TRBJ2-7, with TRBD2 matching 10 bases. The sequencing input was PBMCs. This clonotype was obtained from a young woman in good health and CMV-seronegative. This CDR3 is CASSHDASGGYEQYF. The CDR3 DNA reads as TGTGCCAGCAGCCACGACGCTAGCGGGGGCTACGAGCAGTACTTC.